The 13 T cell receptor beta chains below were found in one sample sequenced in a study of beta chain features in type 1 diabetes. Every isolated RNA sample was fully reverse transcribed, so sequencing captured expressed TCRB transcripts. Measured with immunoSEQ multiplex PCR; TCRdb has only the in-frame clones, and not every one. The sample contains hundreds of thousands of clones, 10% to 15% of which appear only once. The sequenced sample consisted of naive CD4+ T cells from blood. The receptors here all came from a man aged 18 to 30 in good health.

This rearrangement joins TRBV29-1 to TRBJ2-7, with D tentatively TRBD1 (6 bases). The length of the CDR3 is 13 residues. The germline V gene has CDR1 SQVTM and CDR2 ANQGSEA. The V and J ends lost 3 bases and 4 bases respectively, with 13 bases between them. CDR3 nucleotide sequence: TGCAGCGTTGAGGAACAGGGCGGTTACGAGCAGTACTTC. As protein: CSVEEQGGYEQYF.

This clone has only a few counts. The V gene is TRBV10-3, the J gene TRBJ1-1; TRBD1 agrees at 7 bases. V gave up 3 bases and J gave up 1 base; unmatched junction bases: 8. Germline V gene lookup returns CDR1 ENHRY and CDR2 SYGVKD. The CDR3 spans 16 residues. CDR3: CAISDSRQGWNTEAFF. The DNA of the CDR3 is TGTGCCATCAGTGACTCAAGACAGGGCTGGAACACTGAAGCTTTCTTT.

The chain couples TRBV18 to TRBJ1-1; tentative D call: TRBD1 (6 bases). V gave up 0 bases and J gave up 4 bases, with 15 bases separating them. The length of the CDR3 is 16 residues. CDR1 is KGHSH and CDR2 is LQKENI in the germline V gene. The CDR3 DNA is TGTGCCAGCTCACCACCGGCGTCAGGGGCCGGCACTGAAGCTTTCTTT. It is translated as CASSPPASGAGTEAFF.

The V gene is TRBV29-1, the J gene TRBJ2-7; TRBD2 aligns across 12 bases. The CDR3 is 15 amino acids. V gave up 7 bases and J gave up 1 base; unmatched junction bases: 8. CDR1 is SQVTM and CDR2 is ANQGSEA in the germline V gene. The CDR3 nucleotides are TGCAGCGCCCTGCGAGGGACTAGCGGGTCCTACGAGCAGTACTTC. As protein: CSALRGTSGSYEQYF.

In this sample, this clone turned up a few times. This sequence joins TRBV11-2 and TRBJ2-3; maybe TRBD2 (7 bases). This CDR3 is 14 amino acids long. The germline CDR1 and CDR2 sequences are SGHAT and FQNNGV. The V end lost 1 base, the J end lost 6 bases, and 11 bases lay between the germline ends. CDR3 bases: TGTGCCAGCAGCTTAGGGGGGGGCCGGGATACGCAGTATTTT. Translating it yields CASSLGGGRDTQYF.

This chain joins TRBV15 and TRBJ1-5; D not resolved. V was trimmed by 4 bases and J by 2 bases, leaving 27 bases between them. The CDR3 runs 20 residues. CDR1 LNHNV and CDR2 YYDKDF come from the germline V gene (reference sequence). CDR3 in amino acids: CATSKDIPGWGIRGNQPQHF. Written as DNA, the CDR3 is TGTGCCACCAGCAAAGATATTCCGGGATGGGGAATTAGGGGCAATCAGCCCCAGCATTTT.

The rearrangement uses TRBV7-2 and TRBJ1-2; 9 bases agree with TRBD1. Trimming took 4 bases from V and 4 from J; bases not matched to a gene: 7. There are 15 residues in the CDR3. The germline V gene has CDR1 SGHTA and CDR2 FQGNSA. The CDR3 here is CASSYGTGRLYGYTF. Here the CDR3 DNA reads TGTGCCAGCAGCTACGGGACAGGGCGGCTCTATGGCTACACCTTC.

This clone occurred a few times. The rearrangement links TRBV7-8 to TRBJ1-1; tentatively, D is TRBD1 (6 bases). V lost 8 bases to trimming and J lost 7 bases, with 11 bases between them. Germline V gene data show CDR1 as SGHVS and CDR2 as FQNEAQ. This CDR3 is 11 amino acids long. CDR3 loop: CASRGQIEAFF. The CDR3 DNA follows: TGTGCCAGCCGCGGACAGATTGAAGCTTTCTTT.

The V gene is TRBV5-4, the J gene TRBJ2-1, with TRBD2 matching 7 bases. The CDR3 contains 17 residues. V trimming: 0 bases; J trimming: 2 bases; junction bases outside the gene matches: 8. Germline V gene lookup returns CDR1 SGHNT and CDR2 YYREEE (reference sequence). The CDR3 region has the DNA TGTGCCAGCAGCTTGGCCGGGGGGAGTAGGGCCTACAATGAGCAGTTCTTC. Residues: CASSLAGGSRAYNEQFF. The full variable domain, in which reference TRBV5-4 and TRBJ2-1 provide the parts outside the CDR3, is ETGVTQSPTHLIKTRGQQVTLRCSSQSGHNTVSWYQQALGQGPQFIFQYYREEENGRGNFPPRFSGLQFPNYSSELNVNALELDDSALYLCASSLAGGSRAYNEQFFGPGTRLTVL.

V usage is TRBV11-3 and J usage is TRBJ2-2, with TRBD2 matching over 13 bases. The CDR3 runs 18 residues. V shed 1 base and J 3 bases; nucleotides not matched to a gene: 5. Per the germline V gene, CDR1 is SGHNT and CDR2 is YENEEA. CDR3 DNA: TGTGCCAGCAGCTTAGGTGGACTAGCGGGAGAGTACACCGGGGAGCTGTTTTTT. This translates into CASSLGGLAGEYTGELFF. The whole variable domain, remainder taken from reference TRBV11-3 and TRBJ2-2, is EAGVVQSPRYKIIEKKQPVAFWCNPISGHNTLYWYLQNLGQGPELLIRYENEEAVDDSQLPKDRFSAERLKGVDSTLKIQPAELGDSAVYLCASSLGGLAGEYTGELFFGEGSRLTVL.

The gene calls are TRBV28 and TRBJ2-7; 7 nucleotides agree with TRBD2. With V trimmed by 4 bases and J by 7 bases, 4 bases remained unmatched. The CDR3 covers 12 residues. Germline lookup yields CDR1 MDHEN and CDR2 SYDVKM. CDR3 bases: TGTGCCAGCAGTTCCTTACTAGCGGAGCAGTACTTC. It codes for CASSSLLAEQYF.

This clone was seen more than once but under ten times. The V and J genes are TRBV7-9 and TRBJ1-6; no clear D. The V gene lost 1 base and the J gene lost 10 bases, with 11 bases spanning the gap. Per germline, CDR1 SEHNR and CDR2 FQNEAQ (reference sequence). CDR3 length equals 14 residues. The DNA for the CDR3 is TGTGCCAGCAGCTTAGTTCTAGGAGACTCACCCCTCCACTTT. Amino acid sequence: CASSLVLGDSPLHF.

This clone has only one observation. The chain couples TRBV5-1 to TRBJ1-2, with D possibly being TRBD1 (6 bases). Trimming stripped 3 bases from V and 1 base from J, with 7 bases between. Germline CDR1 and CDR2: SGHRS and YFSETQ. This CDR3 comprises 13 residues. Here the CDR3 DNA reads TGCGCCAGCAGCTCGGACAGTAACTATGGCTACACCTTC. The encoded protein is CASSSDSNYGYTF. Together with reference TRBV5-1 and TRBJ1-2, the CDR3 gives the full variable domain: KAGVTQTPRYLIKTRGQQVTLSCSPISGHRSVSWYQQTPGQGLQFLFEYFSETQRNKGNFPGRFSGRQFSNSRSEMNVSTLELGDSALYLCASSSDSNYGYTFGSGTRLTVV.